This entry lists 7 T cell receptor beta chains sequenced from one sample in a study of blood T cell repertoires in COVID-19. Profiling relied on immunoSEQ multiplex PCR, and the TCRdb table lists in-frame clones only, not all of them. Of fewer than 200,000 clones detected, around 72% appear once; the ten largest clones hold 3%. Sequenced input: peripheral blood. Receptors were obtained from an elderly woman with acute or convalescent COVID-19.

The chain recombines TRBV19 with TRBJ2-3; no clear D gene. V dropped 3 bases and J dropped 4 bases, with 5 bases sitting between them. The CDR3 sequence is 12 residues long. Germline V gene lookup returns CDR1 LNHDA and CDR2 SQIVND (reference sequence). CDR3 residues: CASSMYPDTQYF. In nucleotides, the CDR3 is TGTGCCAGTAGTATGTATCCAGATACGCAGTATTTT.

The chain employs TRBV27 and TRBJ1-1, with 7 bases identical to TRBD1. The CDR3 runs 18 residues. V shed 0 bases and J 6 bases; nucleotides not matched to a gene: 16. Germline loops: CDR1 MNHEY, CDR2 SMNVEV (reference sequence). The CDR3 protein is CASSLSLWQGETPAEAFF. CDR3 sequence (DNA): TGTGCCAGCAGTTTATCGTTGTGGCAGGGGGAAACTCCCGCTGAAGCTTTCTTT.

This chain connects TRBV28 to TRBJ2-1; D is undetermined. Germline lookup yields CDR1 MDHEN and CDR2 SYDVKM. The CDR3 has 11 residues. Trimming pared 7 bases from V and 6 bases from J, leaving 7 bases between. CDR3 protein: CASKNINEQFF. CDR3 nucleotides: TGTGCCAGCAAAAATATCAATGAGCAGTTCTTC.

The CDR3 DNA reads TGCGCCAGCAGCTTGTCGGTTCGACAGCCAAACACTGAAGCTTTCTTT. This encodes CASSLSVRQPNTEAFF. The chain couples TRBV5-1 to TRBJ1-1; tentative D call: TRBD1 (5 bases). Germline CDR1 SGHRS, CDR2 YFSETQ. There are 16 residues in the CDR3. V lost 1 base and J lost 2, with 15 bases in between.

V gene TRBV10-1 combines with J gene TRBJ2-2, with D possibly TRBD2 on 6 matching bases. Germline V gene lookup returns CDR1 WNHNN and CDR2 SYGVQD (reference sequence). This CDR3 comprises 12 residues. V was trimmed by 5 bases and J by 6 bases, leaving 7 bases between them. The CDR3 region has the DNA TGCGCCAGCAGTCTAGCGTCCGGGGAGCTGTTTTTT. It is translated as CASSLASGELFF.

This chain connects TRBV28 to TRBJ2-7; D gene uncertain. CDR3 length equals 12 residues. Trimming cost V 5 bases and J 3 bases, with 8 bases left between them. Looked up from germline, CDR1 is MDHEN and CDR2 is SYDVKM. The chain's CDR3 is CASSPPGYEQYF. The CDR3 nucleotides are TGTGCCAGCAGTCCCCCGGGCTACGAGCAGTACTTC.

The chain carries TRBV7-9 and TRBJ2-2; 9 nucleotides align to TRBD1. The V gene's germline CDR1 is SEHNR and CDR2 FQNEAQ (reference sequence). The CDR3 covers 16 residues. V lost 5 bases to trimming and J lost 4 bases; unmatched junction nucleotides: 8. Here the CDR3 DNA reads TGTGCCAGCAGCGCACAGGGGGCGCCGAGCACCGGGGAGCTGTTTTTT. Protein: CASSAQGAPSTGELFF. Drawing the rest from reference TRBV7-9 and TRBJ2-2, the complete variable domain is DTGVSQNPRHKITKRGQNVTFRCDPISEHNRLYWYRQTLGQGPEFLTYFQNEAQLEKSRLLSDRFSAERPKGSFSTLEIQRTEQGDSAMYLCASSAQGAPSTGELFFGEGSRLTVL.